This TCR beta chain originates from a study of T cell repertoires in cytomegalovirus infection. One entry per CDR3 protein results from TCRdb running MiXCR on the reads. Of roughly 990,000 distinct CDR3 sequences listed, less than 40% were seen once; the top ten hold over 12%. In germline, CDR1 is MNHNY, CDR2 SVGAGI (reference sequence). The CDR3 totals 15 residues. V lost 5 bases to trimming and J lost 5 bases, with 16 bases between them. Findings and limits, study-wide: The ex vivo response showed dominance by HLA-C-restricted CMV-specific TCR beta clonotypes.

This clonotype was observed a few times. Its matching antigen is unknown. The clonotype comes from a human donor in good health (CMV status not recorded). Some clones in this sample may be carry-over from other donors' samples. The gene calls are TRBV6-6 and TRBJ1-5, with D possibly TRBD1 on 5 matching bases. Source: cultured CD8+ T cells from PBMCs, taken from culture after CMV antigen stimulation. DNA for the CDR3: TGTGCCAGCAGTCGGGACCTCCCGGGGGATCAGCCCCAGCATTTT. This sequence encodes CASSRDLPGDQPQHF.